The rows below give T cell receptor beta chains drawn from one sample of a study of circulating and synovial CD4+ cells in juvenile arthritis. Produced via immunoSEQ multiplex PCR; TCRdb's table is partial and in-frame only. Counted here are about 34,000 clones, about 95% occurring once; the ten biggest clones make up around 0.17%. The source material was CD4+ T cells from blood. These receptors all stem from a human donor with juvenile idiopathic arthritis. Both conserved end residues are part of each CDR3. A D gene is named only where the DNA matches it firmly. Clone size is shown for a subset of rows, as once, few, many or a class of expanded clone.

j_call	clone_size	v_call	d_call	cdr3_nt	cdr3_aa
TRBJ2-7	NA	TRBV11-3	TRBD1	TGTGCCAGCAGCTTAAGGACAGGGGGGCCCTACGAGCAGTACTTC	CASSLRTGGPYEQYF
TRBJ2-1	NA	TRBV7-3	NA	TGTGCCAGCAGCTTAGGGCCGTACAATGAGCAGTTCTTC	CASSLGPYNEQFF
TRBJ2-3	NA	TRBV7-2	TRBD2	TGTGCCAGCAGCATCGGGGGGGCAACAGATACGCAGTATTTT	CASSIGGATDTQYF
TRBJ2-6	NA	TRBV18	NA	TGTGCCAGCTCACCCGACAGACCTGGGGCCAACGTCCTGACTTTC	CASSPDRPGANVLTF
TRBJ1-4	NA	TRBV19	TRBD1	TGTGCCTCCGGGACAGCCAATGAAAAACTGTTTTTT	CASGTANEKLFF
TRBJ2-7	NA	TRBV28	NA	TGTGCCAGCAGTTTATGGGGCGGGACCTACGAGCAGTACTTC	CASSLWGGTYEQYF
TRBJ1-6	NA	TRBV30	TRBD1	TGTGCCTGGAGTAGATCCGGGACAGGGGGTAATTCACCCCTCCACTTT	CAWSRSGTGGNSPLHF
TRBJ2-3	once	TRBV29-1	TRBD2	TGCAGCGTTGTAGGGAGGGGTACAGATACGCAGTATTTT	CSVVGRGTDTQYF
TRBJ2-4	NA	TRBV5-4	NA	TGTGCCAGCACCCTTCAGGGGGGAGCCAAAAACATTCAGTACTTC	CASTLQGGAKNIQYF
TRBJ1-1	NA	TRBV30	NA	TGTGCCTGGACGGAGGCGAACGAGAACACTGAAGCTTTCTTT	CAWTEANENTEAFF
TRBJ2-4	NA	TRBV5-1	TRBD2	TGCGCCAGCAGCTTACCTCTAGCGGGGGGAAACATTCAGTACTTC	CASSLPLAGGNIQYF
TRBJ2-2	NA	TRBV11-2	NA	TGTGCCAGCAGCTTACTCAGGGGTAGGCGGGAGCTGTTTTTT	CASSLLRGRRELFF
TRBJ1-3	NA	TRBV7-6	NA	TGTGCCAGCAGCTTAGACGCCGGGATCTCTGGAAACACCATATATTTT	CASSLDAGISGNTIYF
TRBJ2-4	NA	TRBV10-2	TRBD1	TGCGCCAGCAGTGAACAGGGGAGACACATTCAGTACTTC	CASSEQGRHIQYF
TRBJ2-2	NA	TRBV5-4	TRBD2	TGTGCCAGCAGCCGGACTAGCGGGAACACCGGGGAGCTGTTTTTT	CASSRTSGNTGELFF
TRBJ2-5	NA	TRBV5-1	NA	TGCGCCAGCAGCTGGGATAGCGGGACCCAGTACTTC	CASSWDSGTQYF
TRBJ2-7	NA	TRBV2	TRBD1	TGTGCCAGCAGTGTGGGGGGGGACAGGGGCCACGAGCAGTACTTC	CASSVGGDRGHEQYF
TRBJ1-5	NA	TRBV6-4	TRBD1	TGTGCCAGCAGCTATTCCCAGCCCACGGGACAGAAACATCAGCCCCAGCATTTT	CASSYSQPTGQKHQPQHF
TRBJ1-1	NA	TRBV28	NA	TGTGCCAGCAGTCCGTTTAAGGGGAAGAACACTGAAGCTTTCTTT	CASSPFKGKNTEAFF
TRBJ1-3	NA	TRBV15	NA	TGTGCCACCAGCAGAGTCTCGGTCACAGATTGGTTCGATGGAAACACCATATATTTT	CATSRVSVTDWFDGNTIYF
TRBJ1-6	NA	TRBV30	TRBD1	TGTGCCTGGAGTTTCTCCAAACAGGGGAACTCCCCCCTCCACTTT	CAWSFSKQGNSPLHF
TRBJ1-2	NA	TRBV5-1	TRBD1	TGCGCCAGCAGCTTCCGACGGGACAGCCATGGCTACACCTTC	CASSFRRDSHGYTF
TRBJ2-1	NA	TRBV5-1	TRBD2	TGCGCCAGCAGCTTGGAGCCCCTAGCGGGAGGGTACAATGAGCAGTTCTTC	CASSLEPLAGGYNEQFF
TRBJ2-7	NA	TRBV7-6	NA	TGTGCCAGCAGCTTAGCGGGAGTGGGTGAGCAGTACTTC	CASSLAGVGEQYF
TRBJ2-3	once	TRBV6-5	TRBD1	TGTGCCAGCAGTTACCGACAGGGCAGCACAGATACGCAGTATTTT	CASSYRQGSTDTQYF
TRBJ2-1	NA	TRBV10-3	NA	TGTGCCATCAGTGAGTGGCATGGAGACCACCGCAATGAGCAGTTCTTC	CAISEWHGDHRNEQFF
TRBJ2-1	NA	TRBV4-1	TRBD1	TGCGCCAGCAGCCAAAGGGGACAGACGATCTACAATGAGCAGTTCTTC	CASSQRGQTIYNEQFF
TRBJ2-1	NA	TRBV11-3	TRBD1	TGTGCCAGCAGTGTACAGGGGTTCGGCTACAATGAGCAGTTCTTC	CASSVQGFGYNEQFF
TRBJ2-7	NA	TRBV6-1	NA	TGTGCCAGCAGTGAAACGGGTACGCCCTCCTACGAGCAGTACTTC	CASSETGTPSYEQYF
TRBJ1-5	NA	TRBV6-1	NA	TGTGCCAGCAGTGAACGGACAGATTATCAGCCCCAGCATTTT	CASSERTDYQPQHF
TRBJ2-6	NA	TRBV28	NA	TGTGCCAGCAGTTTCCTACAGGGCCGTGGCTCTGGGGCCAACGTCCTGACTTTC	CASSFLQGRGSGANVLTF
TRBJ1-2	NA	TRBV4-1	TRBD1	TGCGCCAGCAGCCAAAGTCCAGGGGGAGTGTATGGCTACACCTTC	CASSQSPGGVYGYTF
TRBJ1-1	NA	TRBV2	NA	TGTGCCAGCCGGTTGAACACTGAAGCTTTCTTT	CASRLNTEAFF
TRBJ1-1	NA	TRBV6-5	NA	TGTGCCAGCAGCTACTCGAACCGGGACTCTGAAGCTTTCTTT	CASSYSNRDSEAFF
TRBJ2-7	NA	TRBV28	TRBD1	TGTGCCAGCAGTCGACAGGGGTTGACCTACGAGCAGTACTTC	CASSRQGLTYEQYF
TRBJ1-4	NA	TRBV7-2	TRBD1	TGTGCCAGCAGCGCCAGGGGGAATAATGAAAAACTGTTTTTT	CASSARGNNEKLFF
TRBJ2-7	NA	TRBV28	NA	TGTGCCAGCAGTTTAATACAGGGAGGGACCTACGAGCAGTACTTC	CASSLIQGGTYEQYF
TRBJ2-2	NA	TRBV7-8	NA	TGTGCCAGCAGCCCCCGAGGGACAACCGGGGAGCTGTTTTTT	CASSPRGTTGELFF
TRBJ2-3	NA	TRBV5-4	NA	TGTGCCAGCAGCTTGGACGTACAGGGCACAGATACGCAGTATTTT	CASSLDVQGTDTQYF
TRBJ1-2	NA	TRBV19	TRBD1	TGTGCCACCAGGGACAGATTGGGCTATGGCTACACCTTC	CATRDRLGYGYTF
TRBJ2-6	NA	TRBV6-4	TRBD1	TGTGCCAGCAGTGACGACTTTAGGGGGCTCTCTGGGGCCAACGTCCTGACTTTC	CASSDDFRGLSGANVLTF
TRBJ1-2	NA	TRBV6-1	NA	TGTGCCAGCACCTTAGGGGGGAGGGGTGGCTACACCTTC	CASTLGGRGGYTF